The present entry profiles one TCR beta chain with its context. Some clones are missing from TCRdb's copy, which holds only in-frame ones; the method was immunoSEQ multiplex PCR. The table shows tens of thousands of clones, with 92% occurring only once. A history of autoimmune disease or systemic immunosuppression excluded patients. Blood specimens came from baseline, cycle 4 day 1, and cycle 7 day 1. This specimen comes from a study of OX40 agonist ivuxolimab in advanced cancers. The V end was cut by 0 bases, the J end by 1 base, with 11 bases between. The CDR3 is 15 amino acids. Germline CDR1 is SGHRS and CDR2 is YFSETQ.

The receptor was derived from an adult with an advanced solid tumor such as melanoma, head and neck, liver or kidney cancer. The V gene is TRBV5-1, the J gene TRBJ2-7; D is perhaps TRBD2 (5 bases). Material: CD4+ or CD8+ T cells sorted from blood, obtained in a trial of the OX40 agonist ivuxolimab. This CDR3 is CASSLARTSSYEQYF. The CDR3 region has the DNA TGCGCCAGCAGCTTGGCCCGCACTAGTTCCTACGAGCAGTACTTC. Variable domain in full (rest from reference TRBV5-1 and TRBJ2-7): KAGVTQTPRYLIKTRGQQVTLSCSPISGHRSVSWYQQTPGQGLQFLFEYFSETQRNKGNFPGRFSGRQFSNSRSEMNVSTLELGDSALYLCASSLARTSSYEQYFGPGTRLTVT.